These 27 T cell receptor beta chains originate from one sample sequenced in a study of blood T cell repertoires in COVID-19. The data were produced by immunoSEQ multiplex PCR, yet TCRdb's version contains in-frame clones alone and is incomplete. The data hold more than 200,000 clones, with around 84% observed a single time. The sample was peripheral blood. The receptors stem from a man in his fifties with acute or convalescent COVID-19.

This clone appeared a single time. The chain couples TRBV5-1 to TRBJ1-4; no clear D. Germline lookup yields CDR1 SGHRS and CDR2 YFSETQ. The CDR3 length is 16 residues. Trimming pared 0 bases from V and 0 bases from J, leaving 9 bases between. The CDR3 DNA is TGCGCCAGCAGCTTGGCGCGTCAAACAACTAATGAAAAACTGTTTTTT. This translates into CASSLARQTTNEKLFF.

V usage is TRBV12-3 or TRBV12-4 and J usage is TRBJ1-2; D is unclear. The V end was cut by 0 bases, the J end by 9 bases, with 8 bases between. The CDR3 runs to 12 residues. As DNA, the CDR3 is TGTGCCAGCAGTTTAGCGAGCAGGAGCTACACCTTC. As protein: CASSLASRSYTF.

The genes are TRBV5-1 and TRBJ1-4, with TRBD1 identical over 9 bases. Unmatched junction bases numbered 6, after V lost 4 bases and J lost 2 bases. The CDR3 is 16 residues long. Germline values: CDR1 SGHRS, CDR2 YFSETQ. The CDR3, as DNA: TGCGCCAGCAGCAAGCCGACAGGGGGGACTAATGAAAAACTGTTTTTT. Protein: CASSKPTGGTNEKLFF.

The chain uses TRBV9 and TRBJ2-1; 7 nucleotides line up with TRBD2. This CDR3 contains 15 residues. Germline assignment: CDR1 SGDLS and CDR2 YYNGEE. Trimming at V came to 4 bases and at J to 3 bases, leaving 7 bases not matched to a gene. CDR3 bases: TGTGCCAGCAGCCCTGCAAAGCGGGGCTACAATGAGCAGTTCTTC. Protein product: CASSPAKRGYNEQFF. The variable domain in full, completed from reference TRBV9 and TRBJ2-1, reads DSGVTQTPKHLITATGQRVTLRCSPRSGDLSVYWYQQSLDQGLQFLIQYYNGEERAKGNILERFSAQQFPDLHSELNLSSLELGDSALYFCASSPAKRGYNEQFFGPGTRLTVL.

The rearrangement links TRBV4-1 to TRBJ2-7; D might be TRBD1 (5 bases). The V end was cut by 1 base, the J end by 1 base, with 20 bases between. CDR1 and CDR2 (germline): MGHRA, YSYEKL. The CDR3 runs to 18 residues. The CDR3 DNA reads TGCGCCAGCAGCCAAGCGTTGGGTGGACACTCATTATCCTACGAGCAGTACTTC. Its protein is CASSQALGGHSLSYEQYF.

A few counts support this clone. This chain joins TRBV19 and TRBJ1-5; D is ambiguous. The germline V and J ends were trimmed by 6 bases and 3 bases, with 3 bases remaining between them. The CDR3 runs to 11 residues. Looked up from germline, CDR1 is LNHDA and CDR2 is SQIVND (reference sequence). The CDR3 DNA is TGTGCCAGTAGCAACAATCAGCCCCAGCATTTT. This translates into CASSNNQPQHF.

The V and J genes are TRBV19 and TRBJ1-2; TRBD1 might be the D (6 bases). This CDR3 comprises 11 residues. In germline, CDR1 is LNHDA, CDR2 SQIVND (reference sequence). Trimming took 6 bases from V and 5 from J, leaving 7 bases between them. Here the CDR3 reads CASSQGYGYTF. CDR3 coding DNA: TGTGCCAGTAGCCAGGGGTATGGCTACACCTTC.

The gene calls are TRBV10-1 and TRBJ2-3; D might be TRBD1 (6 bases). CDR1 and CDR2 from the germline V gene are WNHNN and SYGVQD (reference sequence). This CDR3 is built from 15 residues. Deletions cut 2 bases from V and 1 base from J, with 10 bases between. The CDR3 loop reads CASSETGIRTDTQYF. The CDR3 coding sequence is TGCGCCAGCAGTGAGACAGGGATTCGCACAGATACGCAGTATTTT.

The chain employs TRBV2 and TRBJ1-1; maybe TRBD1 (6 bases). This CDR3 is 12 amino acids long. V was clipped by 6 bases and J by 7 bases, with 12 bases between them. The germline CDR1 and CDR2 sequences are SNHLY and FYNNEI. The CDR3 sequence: CASRMDSFEAFF. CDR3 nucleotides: TGTGCCAGCAGGATGGACAGCTTTGAAGCTTTCTTT.

The CDR3 region has the DNA TGTGCCAGCTCACCATTAGAGGGGGCGCGATATGGCTACACCTTC. Protein product: CASSPLEGARYGYTF. The chain recombines TRBV18 with TRBJ1-2; 7 positions match TRBD1. The J segment lost 5 bases and the V segment lost 2 bases, leaving 8 bases of the junction unmatched. CDR3 size: 15 residues. Per germline, CDR1 KGHSH and CDR2 LQKENI. The full variable domain, its missing parts supplied by reference TRBV18 and TRBJ1-2, is NAGVMQNPRHLVRRRGQEARLRCSPMKGHSHVYWYRQLPEEGLKFMVYLQKENIIDESGMPKERFSAEFPKEGPSILRIQQVVRGDSAAYFCASSPLEGARYGYTFGSGTRLTVV.

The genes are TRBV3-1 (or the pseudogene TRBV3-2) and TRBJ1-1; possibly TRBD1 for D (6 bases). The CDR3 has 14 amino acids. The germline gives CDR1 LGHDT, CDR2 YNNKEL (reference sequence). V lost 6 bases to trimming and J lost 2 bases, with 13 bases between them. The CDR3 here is CASRARDTNTEAFF. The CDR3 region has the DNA TGTGCCAGCAGGGCGAGGGACACTAACACTGAAGCTTTCTTT.

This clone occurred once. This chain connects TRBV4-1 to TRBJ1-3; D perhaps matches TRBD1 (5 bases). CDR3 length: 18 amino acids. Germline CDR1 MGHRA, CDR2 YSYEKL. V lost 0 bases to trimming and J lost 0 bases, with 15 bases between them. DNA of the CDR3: TGCGCCAGCAGCCAAGATAGGGGCAGGCTAAGCTCTGGAAACACCATATATTTT. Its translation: CASSQDRGRLSSGNTIYF.

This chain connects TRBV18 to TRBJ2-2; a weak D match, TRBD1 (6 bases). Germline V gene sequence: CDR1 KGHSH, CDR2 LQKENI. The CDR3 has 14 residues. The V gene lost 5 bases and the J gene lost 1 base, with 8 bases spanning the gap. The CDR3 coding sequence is TGTGCCAGCTCAACAGGGATGAACACCGGGGAGCTGTTTTTT. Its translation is CASSTGMNTGELFF.

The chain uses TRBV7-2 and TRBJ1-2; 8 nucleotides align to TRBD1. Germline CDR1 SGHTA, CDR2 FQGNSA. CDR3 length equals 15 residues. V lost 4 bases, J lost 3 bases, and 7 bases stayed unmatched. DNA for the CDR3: TGTGCCAGCAGCTCTCAGGGGGCAGGGCACTATGGCTACACCTTC. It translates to CASSSQGAGHYGYTF.

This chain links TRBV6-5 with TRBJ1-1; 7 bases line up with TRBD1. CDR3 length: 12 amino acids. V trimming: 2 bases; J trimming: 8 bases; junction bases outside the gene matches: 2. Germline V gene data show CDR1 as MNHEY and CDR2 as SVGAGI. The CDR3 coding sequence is TGTGCCAGCAGTTACACACAGGGGGAAGCTTTCTTT. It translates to CASSYTQGEAFF.

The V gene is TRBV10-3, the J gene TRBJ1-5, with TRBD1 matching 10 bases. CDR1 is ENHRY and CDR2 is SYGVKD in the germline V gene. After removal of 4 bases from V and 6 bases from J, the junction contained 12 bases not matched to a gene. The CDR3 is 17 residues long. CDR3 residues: CAISGALVDRGRQPQHF. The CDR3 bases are TGTGCCATCAGTGGGGCGTTGGTCGACAGGGGGCGTCAGCCCCAGCATTTT.

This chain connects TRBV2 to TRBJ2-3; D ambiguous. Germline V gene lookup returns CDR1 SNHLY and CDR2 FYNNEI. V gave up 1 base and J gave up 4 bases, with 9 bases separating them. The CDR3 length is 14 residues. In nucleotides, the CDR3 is TGTGCCAGCAGTGAAGGAGAGGTCCCAGATACGCAGTATTTT. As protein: CASSEGEVPDTQYF.

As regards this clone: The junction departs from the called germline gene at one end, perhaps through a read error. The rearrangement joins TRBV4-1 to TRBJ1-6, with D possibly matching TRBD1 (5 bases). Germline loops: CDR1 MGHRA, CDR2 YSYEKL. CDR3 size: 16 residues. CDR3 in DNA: TGCGCCAGCAGTCAAGGTTTTAGACAGTATAATTCACCCCTCCACTTT. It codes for CASSQGFRQYNSPLHF.

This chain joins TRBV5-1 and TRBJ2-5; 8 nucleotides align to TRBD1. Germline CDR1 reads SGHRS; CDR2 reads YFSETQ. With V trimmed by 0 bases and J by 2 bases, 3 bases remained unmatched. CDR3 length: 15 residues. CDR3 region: CASSLGRTGQETQYF. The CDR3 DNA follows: TGCGCCAGCAGCTTGGGGAGGACAGGGCAAGAGACCCAGTACTTC.

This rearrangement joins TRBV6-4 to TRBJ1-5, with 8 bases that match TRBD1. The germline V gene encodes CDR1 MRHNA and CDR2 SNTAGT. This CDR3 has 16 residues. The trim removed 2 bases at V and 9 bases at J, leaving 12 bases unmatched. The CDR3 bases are TGTGCCAGCAGTGACCTCGGGACAGGTGCCCGCGGGCCCCAGCATTTT. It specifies CASSDLGTGARGPQHF.

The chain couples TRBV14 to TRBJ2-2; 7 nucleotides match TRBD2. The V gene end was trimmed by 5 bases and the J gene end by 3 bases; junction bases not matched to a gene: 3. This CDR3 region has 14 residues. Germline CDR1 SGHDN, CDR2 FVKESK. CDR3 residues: CASSGLADTGELFF. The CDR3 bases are TGTGCCAGCAGCGGGCTAGCGGACACCGGGGAGCTGTTTTTT.

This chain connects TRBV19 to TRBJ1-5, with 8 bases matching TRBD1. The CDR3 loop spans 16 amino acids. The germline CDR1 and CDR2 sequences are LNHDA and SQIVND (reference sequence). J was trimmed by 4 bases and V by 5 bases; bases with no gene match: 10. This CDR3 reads CASSPQGARGNQPQHF. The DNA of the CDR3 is TGTGCCAGTAGTCCTCAGGGGGCAAGGGGGAATCAGCCCCAGCATTTT.

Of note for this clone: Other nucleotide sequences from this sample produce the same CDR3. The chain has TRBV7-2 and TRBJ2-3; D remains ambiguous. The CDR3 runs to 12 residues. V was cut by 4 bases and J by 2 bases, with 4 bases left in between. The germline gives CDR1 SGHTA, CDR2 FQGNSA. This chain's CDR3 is CASSSFTDTQYF. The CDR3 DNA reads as TGTGCCAGCAGCTCCTTCACAGATACGCAGTATTTT.

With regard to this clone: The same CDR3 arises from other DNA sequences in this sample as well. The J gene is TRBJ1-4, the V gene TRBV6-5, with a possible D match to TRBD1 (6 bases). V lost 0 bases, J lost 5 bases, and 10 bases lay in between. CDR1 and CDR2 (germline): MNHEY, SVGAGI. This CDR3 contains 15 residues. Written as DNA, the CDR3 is TGTGCCAGCAGTTACTCTGGACAGAGGAATGAAAAACTGTTTTTT. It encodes CASSYSGQRNEKLFF.

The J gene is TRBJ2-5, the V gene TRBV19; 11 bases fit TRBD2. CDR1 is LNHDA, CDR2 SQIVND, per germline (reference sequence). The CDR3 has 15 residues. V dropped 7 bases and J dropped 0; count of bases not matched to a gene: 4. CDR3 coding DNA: TGTGCCAGTACTAGGACTAGCGGGTACCAAGAGACCCAGTACTTC. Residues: CASTRTSGYQETQYF.

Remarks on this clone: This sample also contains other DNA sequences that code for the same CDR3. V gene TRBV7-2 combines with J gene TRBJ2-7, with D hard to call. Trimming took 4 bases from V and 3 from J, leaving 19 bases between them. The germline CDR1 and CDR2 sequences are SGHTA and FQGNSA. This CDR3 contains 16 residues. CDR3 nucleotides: TGTGCCAGCAGCTCAACCCGGTACGACAAAGGCTACGAGCAGTACTTC. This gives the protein CASSSTRYDKGYEQYF. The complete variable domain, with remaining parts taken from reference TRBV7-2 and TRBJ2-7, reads GAGVSQSPSNKVTEKGKDVELRCDPISGHTALYWYRQSLGQGLEFLIYFQGNSAPDKSGLPSDRFSAERTGGSVSTLTIQRTQQEDSAVYLCASSSTRYDKGYEQYFGPGTRLTVT.

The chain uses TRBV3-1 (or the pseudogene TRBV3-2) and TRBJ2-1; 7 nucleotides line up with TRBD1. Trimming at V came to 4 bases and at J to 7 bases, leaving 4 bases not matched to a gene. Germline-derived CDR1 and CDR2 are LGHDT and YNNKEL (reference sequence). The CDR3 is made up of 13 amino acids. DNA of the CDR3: TGTGCCAGCAGCCTCGGGACAGTTAATGAGCAGTTCTTC. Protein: CASSLGTVNEQFF.